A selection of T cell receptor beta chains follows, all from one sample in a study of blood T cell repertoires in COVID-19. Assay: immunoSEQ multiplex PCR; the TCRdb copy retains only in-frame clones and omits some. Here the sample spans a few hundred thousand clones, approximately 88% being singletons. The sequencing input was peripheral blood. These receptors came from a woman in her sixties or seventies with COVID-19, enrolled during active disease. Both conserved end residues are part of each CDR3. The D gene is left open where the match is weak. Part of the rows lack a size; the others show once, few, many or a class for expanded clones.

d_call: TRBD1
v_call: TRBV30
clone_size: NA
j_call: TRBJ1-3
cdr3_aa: CAWEQGTSPGNTIYF
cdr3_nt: TGTGCCTGGGAACAGGGGACCAGTCCCGGAAACACCATATATTTT

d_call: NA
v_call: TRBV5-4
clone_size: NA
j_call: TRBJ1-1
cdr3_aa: CASSFGSGHKNTEAFF
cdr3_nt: TGTGCCAGCAGCTTTGGATCAGGACATAAGAACACTGAAGCTTTCTTT

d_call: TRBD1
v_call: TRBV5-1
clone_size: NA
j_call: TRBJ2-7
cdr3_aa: CASSQGTGGSYEQYF
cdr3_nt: TGCGCCAGCAGCCAAGGAACAGGGGGTTCCTACGAGCAGTACTTC

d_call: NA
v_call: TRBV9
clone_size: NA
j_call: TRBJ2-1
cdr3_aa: CASSVAEAARNEQFF
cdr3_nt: TGTGCCAGCAGCGTAGCTGAAGCTGCCAGGAATGAGCAGTTCTTC

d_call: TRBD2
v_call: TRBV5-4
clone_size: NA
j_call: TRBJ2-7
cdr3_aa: CASSPGGTSSYEQYF
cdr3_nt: TGTGCCAGCAGCCCGGGGGGGACTAGCTCTTACGAGCAGTACTTC

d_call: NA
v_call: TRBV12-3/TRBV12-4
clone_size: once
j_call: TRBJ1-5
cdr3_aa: CASSRDWGQPQHF
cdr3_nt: TGTGCCAGCAGTCGGGACTGGGGTCAGCCCCAGCATTTT

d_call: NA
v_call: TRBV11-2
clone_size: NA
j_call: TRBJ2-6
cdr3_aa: CASSTGSGANVLTF
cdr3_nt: TGTGCCAGCAGCACAGGTTCTGGGGCCAACGTCCTGACTTTC

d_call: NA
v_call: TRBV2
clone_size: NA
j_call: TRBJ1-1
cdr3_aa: CASNSLRNTEAFF
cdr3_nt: TGTGCCAGCAACAGCCTCCGTAACACTGAAGCTTTCTTT

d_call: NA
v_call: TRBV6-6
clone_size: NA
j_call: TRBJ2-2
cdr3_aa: CASTLQGNTGELFF
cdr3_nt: TGTGCCAGCACTCTACAGGGAAACACCGGGGAGCTGTTTTTT

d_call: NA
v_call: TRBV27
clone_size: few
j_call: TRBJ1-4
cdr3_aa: CASSLHVDSPREKLFF
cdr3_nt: TGTGCCAGCAGTTTACACGTGGACAGCCCCCGGGAAAAACTGTTTTTT

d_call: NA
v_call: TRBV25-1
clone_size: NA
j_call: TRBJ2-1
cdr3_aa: CASSELKVVGAYNEQFF
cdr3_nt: TGTGCCAGCAGTGAATTAAAGGTAGTGGGAGCCTACAATGAGCAGTTCTTC

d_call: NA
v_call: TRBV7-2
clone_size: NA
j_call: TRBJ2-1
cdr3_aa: CASSLMGANEQFF
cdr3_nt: TGTGCCAGCAGTTTGATGGGGGCCAATGAGCAGTTCTTC

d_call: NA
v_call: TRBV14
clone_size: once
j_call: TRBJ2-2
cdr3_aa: CASSQDIWTDNTGELFF
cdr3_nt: TGTGCCAGCAGCCAAGATATCTGGACAGACAACACCGGGGAGCTGTTTTTT

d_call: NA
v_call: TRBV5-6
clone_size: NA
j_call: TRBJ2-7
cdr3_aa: CASALGRLSYEQYF
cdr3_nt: TGTGCCAGCGCCCTCGGCAGGCTCTCCTACGAGCAGTACTTC

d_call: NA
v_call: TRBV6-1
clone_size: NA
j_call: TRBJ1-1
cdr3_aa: CASSELGETEAFF
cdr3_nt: TGTGCCAGCAGTGAACTCGGGGAAACTGAAGCTTTCTTT

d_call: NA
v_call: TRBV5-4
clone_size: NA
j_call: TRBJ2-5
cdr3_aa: CASSLATTGAQYF
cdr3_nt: TGTGCCAGCAGCTTGGCCACAACGGGGGCCCAGTACTTC

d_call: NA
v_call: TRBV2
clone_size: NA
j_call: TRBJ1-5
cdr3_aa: CASTFQGNQPQHF
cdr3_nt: TGTGCCAGCACGTTCCAGGGCAATCAGCCCCAGCATTTT

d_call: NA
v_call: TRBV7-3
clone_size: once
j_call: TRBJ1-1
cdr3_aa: CASSLSGVRGEAFF
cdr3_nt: TGTGCCAGCAGCTTATCCGGGGTTCGTGGTGAAGCTTTCTTT

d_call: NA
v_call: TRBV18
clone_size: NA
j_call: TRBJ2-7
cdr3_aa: CASSDGVSYEQYF
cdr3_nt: TGTGCCAGCTCAGACGGAGTTTCCTACGAGCAGTACTTC

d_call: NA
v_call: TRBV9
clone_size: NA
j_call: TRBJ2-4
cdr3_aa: CASSSTGSAKNIQYF
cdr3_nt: TGTGCCAGCAGCTCGACGGGTTCGGCCAAAAACATTCAGTACTTC

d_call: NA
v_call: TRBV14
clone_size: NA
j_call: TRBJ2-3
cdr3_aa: CASSQQYPTDTQYF
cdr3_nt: TGTGCCAGCAGCCAACAGTACCCCACAGATACGCAGTATTTT

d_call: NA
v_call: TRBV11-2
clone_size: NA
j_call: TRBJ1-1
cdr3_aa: CASSLDIQGWTEAFF
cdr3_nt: TGTGCCAGCAGCTTAGATATCCAGGGTTGGACTGAAGCTTTCTTT

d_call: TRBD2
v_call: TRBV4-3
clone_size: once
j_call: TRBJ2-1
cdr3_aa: CASSDSGSSSYNEQFF
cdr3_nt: TGCGCCAGCAGCGATAGCGGGAGTAGCTCCTACAATGAGCAGTTCTTC

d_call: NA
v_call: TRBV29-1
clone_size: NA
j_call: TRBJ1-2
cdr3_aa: CSVETPGSGYTF
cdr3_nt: TGCAGCGTTGAGACGCCCGGGTCTGGCTACACCTTC

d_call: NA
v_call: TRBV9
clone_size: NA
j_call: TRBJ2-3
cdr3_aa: CASSVRLGGTDTQYF
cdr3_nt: TGTGCCAGCAGCGTACGTCTGGGAGGCACAGATACGCAGTATTTT

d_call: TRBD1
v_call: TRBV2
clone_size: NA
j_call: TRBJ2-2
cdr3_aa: CAGTRDRGFKVTGELFF
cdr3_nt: TGTGCCGGAACAAGGGACAGGGGGTTTAAGGTCACCGGGGAGCTGTTTTTT

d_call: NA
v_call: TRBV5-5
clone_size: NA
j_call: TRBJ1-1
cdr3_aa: CASSPGGNREAFF
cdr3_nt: TGTGCCAGCAGCCCTGGGGGGAACAGGGAAGCTTTCTTT